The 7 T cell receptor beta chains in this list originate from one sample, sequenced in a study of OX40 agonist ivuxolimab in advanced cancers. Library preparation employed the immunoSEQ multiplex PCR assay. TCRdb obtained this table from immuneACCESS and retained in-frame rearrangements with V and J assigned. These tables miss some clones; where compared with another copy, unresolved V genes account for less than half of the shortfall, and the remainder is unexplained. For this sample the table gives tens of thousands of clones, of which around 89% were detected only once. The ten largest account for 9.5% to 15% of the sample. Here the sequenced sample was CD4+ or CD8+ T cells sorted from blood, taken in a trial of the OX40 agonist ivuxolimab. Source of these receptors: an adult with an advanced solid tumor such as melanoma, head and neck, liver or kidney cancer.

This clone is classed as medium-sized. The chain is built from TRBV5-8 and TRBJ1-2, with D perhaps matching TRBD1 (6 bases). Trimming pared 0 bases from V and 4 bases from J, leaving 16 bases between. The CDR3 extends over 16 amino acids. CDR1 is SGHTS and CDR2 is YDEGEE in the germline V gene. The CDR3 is CASSLGQAWGLYGYTF. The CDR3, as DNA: TGTGCCAGCAGCTTGGGACAGGCCTGGGGGCTCTATGGCTACACCTTC.

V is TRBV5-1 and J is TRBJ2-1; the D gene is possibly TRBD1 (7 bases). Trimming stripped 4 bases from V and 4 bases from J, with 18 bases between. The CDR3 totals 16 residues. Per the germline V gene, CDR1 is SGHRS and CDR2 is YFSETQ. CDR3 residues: CASSPGGGRFYNEQFF. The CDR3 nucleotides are TGCGCCAGCAGCCCTGGAGGGGGCCGGTTTTACAATGAGCAGTTCTTC.

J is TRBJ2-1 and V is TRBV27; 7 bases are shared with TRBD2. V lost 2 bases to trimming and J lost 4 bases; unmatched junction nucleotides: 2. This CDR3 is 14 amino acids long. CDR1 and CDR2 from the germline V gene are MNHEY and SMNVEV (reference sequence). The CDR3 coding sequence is TGTGCCAGCAGTTTACTAGCGGTTTACAATGAGCAGTTCTTC. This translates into CASSLLAVYNEQFF.

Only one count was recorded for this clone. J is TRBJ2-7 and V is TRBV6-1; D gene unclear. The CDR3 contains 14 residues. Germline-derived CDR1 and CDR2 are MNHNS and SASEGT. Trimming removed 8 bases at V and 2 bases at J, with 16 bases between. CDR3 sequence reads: CASFLDGVTYEQYF. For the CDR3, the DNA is TGTGCCAGCTTCCTGGACGGTGTTACCTACGAGCAGTACTTC.

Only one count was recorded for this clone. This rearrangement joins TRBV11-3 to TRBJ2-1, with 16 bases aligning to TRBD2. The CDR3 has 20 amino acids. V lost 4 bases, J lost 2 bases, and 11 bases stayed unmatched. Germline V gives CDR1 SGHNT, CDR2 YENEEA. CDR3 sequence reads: CASSSRGTSGGASPYNEQFF. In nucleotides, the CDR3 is TGTGCCAGCAGCTCCCGGGGGACTAGCGGGGGGGCTAGCCCCTACAATGAGCAGTTCTTC.

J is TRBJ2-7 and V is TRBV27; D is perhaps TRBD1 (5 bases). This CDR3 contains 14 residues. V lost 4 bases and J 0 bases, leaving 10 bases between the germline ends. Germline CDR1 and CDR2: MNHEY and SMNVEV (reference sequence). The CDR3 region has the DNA TGTGCCAGCAGTTGGACAATGAGCTCCTACGAGCAGTACTTC. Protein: CASSWTMSSYEQYF.

The CDR3 here is CASSQLPGRALLSEQYF. As DNA, the CDR3 is TGTGCCAGCAGCCAACTCCCGGGAAGGGCCCTCCTAAGCGAGCAGTACTTC. V usage is TRBV4-2 and J usage is TRBJ2-7, with D tentatively TRBD2 (5 bases). Germline CDR1 is LGHNA and CDR2 is YNFKEQ. V gave up 2 bases and J gave up 6 bases, with 23 bases separating them. The CDR3 has 17 amino acids.